Shown below are 8 T cell receptor beta chains from a single sample sequenced in a study of CD8+CD57+ T cells in acquired aplastic anemia. Genomic DNA acted as the template from which TCR beta VDJ combination and CDR3 sequence profiling were carried out. TCRdb re-called the reads with MiXCR, one entry per CDR3 protein. Of roughly 170,000 distinct CDR3 sequences in the sample, 63% were seen once. The sample taken for sequencing was sorted CD4+, CD8+, or CD8+CD57+ T cells (not recorded which) from PBMCs. The receptors originated from a human donor in good health.

This clonotype was observed at least ten times. V is TRBV19 and J is TRBJ2-1, with D uncertain. Looked up from germline, CDR1 is LNHDA and CDR2 is SQIVND (reference sequence). The CDR3 consists of 11 residues. Trimming shortened V by 6 bases and J by 9 bases, and 9 bases separated the two germline ends. CDR3 coding DNA: TGTGCCAGTAGCACTACCCTTGAGCAGTTCTTC. This sequence encodes CASSTTLEQFF. Based on the CDR3 plus reference TRBV19 and TRBJ2-1, the full variable domain is DGGITQSPKYLFRKEGQNVTLSCEQNLNHDAMYWYRQDPGQGLRLIYYSQIVNDFQKGDIAEGYSVSREKKESFPLTVTSAQKNPTAFYLCASSTTLEQFFGPGTRLTVL.

At least ten counts were recorded for this clonotype. The chain recombines TRBV10-3 with TRBJ1-2, with a possible D match to TRBD1 (5 bases). V was clipped by 8 bases and J by 1 base, with 17 bases between them. CDR1 is ENHRY and CDR2 is SYGVKD in the germline V gene. The CDR3 extends over 15 amino acids. Here the CDR3 reads CAISPRGDVNYGYTF. DNA for the CDR3: TGTGCCATCTCCCCGAGAGGGGATGTTAACTATGGCTACACCTTC.

This clonotype was seen only a few times. Being one base from a much bigger clone, this may be a read error. The genes are TRBV19 and TRBJ2-3, with 8 bases identical to TRBD2. Losses at the gene ends were 4 bases for V and 0 bases for J; bases not matched to a gene: 6. CDR1 is LNHDA, CDR2 SQIVND, per germline (reference sequence). The CDR3 sequence is 16 residues long. CDR3 protein: CASSTTGGPSTDTQYF. The CDR3, as DNA: TGTGCCAGTAGTACCACGGGAGGGCCAAGCACAGATACGCAGTATTTT.

This clonotype was seen just once. The chain carries TRBV10-3 and TRBJ2-2, with TRBD2 as a possible D gene (6 bases). From germline, CDR1 is ENHRY and CDR2 SYGVKD. The CDR3 extends over 15 amino acids. V lost 4 bases and J lost 7, with 16 bases in between. The CDR3 nucleotides read TGTGCCATCAGTGGACTTCTAAGGGGAGGCGGGGAGCTGTTTTTT. It translates to CAISGLLRGGGELFF.

The chain combines TRBV5-6 with TRBJ2-3, with TRBD2 as a possible D gene (6 bases). The CDR3 totals 17 residues. CDR1 is SGHDT and CDR2 is YYEEEE in the germline V gene. The germline V and J ends were trimmed by 3 bases and 0 bases, with 17 bases remaining between them. This CDR3 reads CASSWGDGRESTDTQYF. The CDR3 DNA reads as TGTGCCAGCAGCTGGGGGGACGGCCGGGAGAGCACAGATACGCAGTATTTT.

This clonotype showed up just a few times. This sequence joins TRBV13 and TRBJ2-7; 7 bases map to TRBD2. The CDR3 spans 15 residues. V was clipped by 3 bases and J by 5 bases; unmatched bases: 10. Germline lookup yields CDR1 PRHDT and CDR2 FYEKMQ (reference sequence). The CDR3 DNA sequence: TGTGCCAGCAGCTTCGCGGGGAGGGGCAGTAACGAGCAGTACTTC. Translated, it gives CASSFAGRGSNEQYF.

The chain is built from TRBV2 and TRBJ2-1; a weak D match, TRBD2 (5 bases). The germline V gene has CDR1 SNHLY and CDR2 FYNNEI. Between the trimmed V and J ends, which lost 3 bases and 7 bases, there was a span of 10 bases. The CDR3 runs 13 residues. CDR3 in DNA: TGTGCCAGCAGTGATTCTACGGGGAATGAGCAGTTCTTC. It translates to CASSDSTGNEQFF.

This chain connects TRBV10-3 to TRBJ2-7, with TRBD1 matching over 7 bases. The CDR3 loop spans 13 amino acids. Germline CDR1 is ENHRY and CDR2 is SYGVKD. The trim removed 3 bases at V and 6 bases at J, leaving 5 bases unmatched. The CDR3 DNA reads TGTGCCATCAGTGATTACTCAGGGGGCGAGCAGTACTTC. Its protein is CAISDYSGGEQYF.